In its sample, the clone carrying this TCR beta chain was seen once. Other DNA sequences in this specimen translate into the identical CDR3. Trimming left V 6 bases short and J 4 bases short, with 7 bases between. This CDR3 is built from 12 residues. CDR1 is SGHTA, CDR2 FQGNSA, per germline. The data belong to a study of blood T cell repertoires in COVID-19. The wider study: Specimens from acute and convalescent COVID-19 originated in the United States, Italy and Spain. PBMCs, B-cell-depleted T cells, or T cells were the source of the cDNA or gDNA that made up the material.

As processed by the authors: Using reference gene primer amplification, nucleated cell counts were estimated. Libraries were prepared by immunoSEQ multiplex PCR; TCRdb keeps only in-frame clonotypes and omits some of them. D and trimming were read from the DNA, whereas the V and J calls and clone size are those reported in that table. Here the sample spans about 120,000 clones, around three quarters being singletons. This clonotype originated in a woman older than 75 with acute or convalescent COVID-19. This rearrangement joins TRBV7-2 to TRBJ1-3, with D uncertain. Material: peripheral blood. The CDR3 sequence: CASSSQGNTIYF. DNA for the CDR3: TGTGCCAGCAGTTCCCAAGGAAACACCATATATTTT.